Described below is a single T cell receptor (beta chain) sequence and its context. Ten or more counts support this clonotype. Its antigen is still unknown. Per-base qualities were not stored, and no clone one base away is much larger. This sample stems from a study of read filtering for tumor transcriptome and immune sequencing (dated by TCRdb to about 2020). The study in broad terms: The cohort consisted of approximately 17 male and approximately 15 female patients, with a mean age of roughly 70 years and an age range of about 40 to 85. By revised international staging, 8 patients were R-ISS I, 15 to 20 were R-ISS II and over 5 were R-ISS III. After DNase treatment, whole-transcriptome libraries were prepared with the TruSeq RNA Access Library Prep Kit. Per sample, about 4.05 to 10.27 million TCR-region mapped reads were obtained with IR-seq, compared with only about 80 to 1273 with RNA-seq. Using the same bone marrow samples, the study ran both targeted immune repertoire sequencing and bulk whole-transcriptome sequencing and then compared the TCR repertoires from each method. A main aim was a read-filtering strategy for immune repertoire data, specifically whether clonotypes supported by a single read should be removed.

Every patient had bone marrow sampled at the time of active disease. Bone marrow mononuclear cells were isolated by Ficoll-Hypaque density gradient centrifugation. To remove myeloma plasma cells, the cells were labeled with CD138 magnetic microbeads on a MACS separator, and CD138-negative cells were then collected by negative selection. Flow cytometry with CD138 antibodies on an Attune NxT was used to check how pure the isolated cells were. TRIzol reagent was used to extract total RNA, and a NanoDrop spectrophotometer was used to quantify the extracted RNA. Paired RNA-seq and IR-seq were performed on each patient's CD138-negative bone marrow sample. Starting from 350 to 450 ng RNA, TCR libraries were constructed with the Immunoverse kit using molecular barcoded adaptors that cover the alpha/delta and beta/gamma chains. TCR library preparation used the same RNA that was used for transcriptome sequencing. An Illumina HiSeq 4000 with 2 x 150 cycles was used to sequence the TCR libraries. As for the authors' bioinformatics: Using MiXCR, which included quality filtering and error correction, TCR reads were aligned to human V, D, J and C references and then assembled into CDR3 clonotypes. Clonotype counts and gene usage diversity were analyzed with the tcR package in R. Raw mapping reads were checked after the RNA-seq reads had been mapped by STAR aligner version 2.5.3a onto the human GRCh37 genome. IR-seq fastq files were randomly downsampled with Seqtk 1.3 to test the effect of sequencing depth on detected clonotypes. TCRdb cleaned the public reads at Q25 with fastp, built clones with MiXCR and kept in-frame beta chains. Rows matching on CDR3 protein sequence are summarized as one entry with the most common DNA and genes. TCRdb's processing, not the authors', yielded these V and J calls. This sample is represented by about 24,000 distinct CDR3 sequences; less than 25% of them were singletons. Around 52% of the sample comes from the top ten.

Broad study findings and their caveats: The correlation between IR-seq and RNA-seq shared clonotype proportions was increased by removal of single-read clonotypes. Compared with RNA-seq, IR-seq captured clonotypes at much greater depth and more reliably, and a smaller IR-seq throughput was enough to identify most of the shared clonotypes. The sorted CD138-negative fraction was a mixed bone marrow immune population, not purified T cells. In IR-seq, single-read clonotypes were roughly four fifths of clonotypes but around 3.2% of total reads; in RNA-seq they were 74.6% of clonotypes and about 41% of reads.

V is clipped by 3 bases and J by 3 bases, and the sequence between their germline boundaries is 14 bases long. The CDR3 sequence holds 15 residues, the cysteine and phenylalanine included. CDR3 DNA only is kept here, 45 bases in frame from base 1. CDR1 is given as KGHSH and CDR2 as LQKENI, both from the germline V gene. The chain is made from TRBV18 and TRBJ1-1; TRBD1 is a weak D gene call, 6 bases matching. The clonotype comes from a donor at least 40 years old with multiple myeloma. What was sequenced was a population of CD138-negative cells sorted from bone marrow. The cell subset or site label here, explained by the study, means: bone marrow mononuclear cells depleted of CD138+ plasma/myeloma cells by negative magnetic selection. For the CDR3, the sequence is CASSPGDIGYTEAFF. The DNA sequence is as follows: TGTGCCAGCTCACCGGGGGACATCGGGTACACTGAAGCTTTCTTT.